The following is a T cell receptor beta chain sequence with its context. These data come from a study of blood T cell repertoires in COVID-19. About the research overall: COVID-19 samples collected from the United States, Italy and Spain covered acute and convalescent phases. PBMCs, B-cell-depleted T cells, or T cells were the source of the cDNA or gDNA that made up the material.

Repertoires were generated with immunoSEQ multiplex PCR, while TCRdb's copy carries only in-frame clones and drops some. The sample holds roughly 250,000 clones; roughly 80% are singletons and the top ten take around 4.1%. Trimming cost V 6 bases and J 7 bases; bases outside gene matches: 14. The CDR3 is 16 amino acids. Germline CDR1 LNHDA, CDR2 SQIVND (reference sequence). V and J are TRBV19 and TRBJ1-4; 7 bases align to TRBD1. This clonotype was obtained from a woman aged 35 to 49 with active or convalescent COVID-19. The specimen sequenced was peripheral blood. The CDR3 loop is CASSLGQTIRGEKLFF. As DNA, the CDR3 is TGTGCCAGTAGCCTGGGACAGACAATACGGGGTGAAAAACTGTTTTTT.